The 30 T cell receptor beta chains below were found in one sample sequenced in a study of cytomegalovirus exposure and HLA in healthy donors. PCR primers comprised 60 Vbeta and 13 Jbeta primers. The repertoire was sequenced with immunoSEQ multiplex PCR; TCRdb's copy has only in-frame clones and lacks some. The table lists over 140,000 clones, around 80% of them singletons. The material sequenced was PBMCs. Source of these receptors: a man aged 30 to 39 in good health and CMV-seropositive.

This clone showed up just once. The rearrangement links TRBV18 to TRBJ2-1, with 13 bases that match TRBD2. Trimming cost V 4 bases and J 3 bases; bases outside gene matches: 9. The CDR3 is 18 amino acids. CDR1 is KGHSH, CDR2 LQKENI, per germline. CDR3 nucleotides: TGTGCCAGCTCACAACTAGCGGGAGGGCAGGCGGGCTACAATGAGCAGTTCTTC. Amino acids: CASSQLAGGQAGYNEQFF.

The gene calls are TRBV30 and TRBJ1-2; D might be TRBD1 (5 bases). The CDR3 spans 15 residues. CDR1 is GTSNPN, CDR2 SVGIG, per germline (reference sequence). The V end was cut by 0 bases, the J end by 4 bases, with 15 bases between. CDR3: CAWSVPGKNPYGYTF. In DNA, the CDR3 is TGTGCCTGGAGTGTACCAGGGAAGAACCCCTATGGCTACACCTTC. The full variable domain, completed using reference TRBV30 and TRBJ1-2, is SQTIHQWPATLVQPVGSPLSLECTVEGTSNPNLYWYRQAAGRGLQLLFYSVGIGQISSEVPQNLSASRPQDRQFILSSKKLLLSDSGFYLCAWSVPGKNPYGYTFGSGTRLTVV.

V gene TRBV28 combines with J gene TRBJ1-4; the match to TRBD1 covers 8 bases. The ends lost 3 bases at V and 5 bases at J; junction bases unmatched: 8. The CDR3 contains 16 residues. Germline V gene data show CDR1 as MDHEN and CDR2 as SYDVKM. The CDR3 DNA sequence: TGTGCCAGCAGTTTCCGCACGACAGGGGAAAATGAAAAACTGTTTTTT. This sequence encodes CASSFRTTGENEKLFF.

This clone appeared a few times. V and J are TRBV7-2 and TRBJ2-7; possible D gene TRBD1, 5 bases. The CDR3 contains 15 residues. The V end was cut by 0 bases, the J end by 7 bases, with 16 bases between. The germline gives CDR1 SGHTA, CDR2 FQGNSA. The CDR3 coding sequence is TGTGCCAGCAGCTTAGCGACAGTTATTGTGGGGGAGCAGTACTTC. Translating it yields CASSLATVIVGEQYF. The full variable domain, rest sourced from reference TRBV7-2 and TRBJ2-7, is GAGVSQSPSNKVTEKGKDVELRCDPISGHTALYWYRQSLGQGLEFLIYFQGNSAPDKSGLPSDRFSAERTGGSVSTLTIQRTQQEDSAVYLCASSLATVIVGEQYFGPGTRLTVT.

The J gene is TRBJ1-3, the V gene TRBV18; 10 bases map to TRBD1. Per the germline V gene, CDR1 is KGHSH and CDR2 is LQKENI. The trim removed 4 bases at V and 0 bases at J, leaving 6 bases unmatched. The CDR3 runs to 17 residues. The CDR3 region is CASSQDRDRGSGNTIYF. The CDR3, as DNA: TGTGCCAGCTCACAGGACCGGGACAGGGGCTCTGGAAACACCATATATTTT.

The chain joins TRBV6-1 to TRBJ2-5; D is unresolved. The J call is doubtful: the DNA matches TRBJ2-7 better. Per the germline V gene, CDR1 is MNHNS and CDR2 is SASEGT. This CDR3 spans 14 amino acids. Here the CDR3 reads CASSEYDSGGEQYF. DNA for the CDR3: TGTGCCAGCAGTGAATACGATTCCGGCGGCGAGCAGTACTTC.

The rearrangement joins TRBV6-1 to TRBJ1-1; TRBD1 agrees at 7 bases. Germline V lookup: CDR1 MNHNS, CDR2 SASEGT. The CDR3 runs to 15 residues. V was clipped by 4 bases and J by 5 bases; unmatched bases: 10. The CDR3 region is CASSGGPTGTTEAFF. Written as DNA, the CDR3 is TGTGCCAGCAGTGGGGGCCCGACAGGGACAACTGAAGCTTTCTTT.

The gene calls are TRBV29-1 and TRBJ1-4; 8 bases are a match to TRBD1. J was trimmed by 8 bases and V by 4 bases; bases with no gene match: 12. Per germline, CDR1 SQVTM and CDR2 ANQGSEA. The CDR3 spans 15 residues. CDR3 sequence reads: CSVGYRGRSKEKLFF. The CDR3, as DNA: TGCAGCGTTGGGTACAGGGGGAGATCGAAGGAAAAACTGTTTTTT.

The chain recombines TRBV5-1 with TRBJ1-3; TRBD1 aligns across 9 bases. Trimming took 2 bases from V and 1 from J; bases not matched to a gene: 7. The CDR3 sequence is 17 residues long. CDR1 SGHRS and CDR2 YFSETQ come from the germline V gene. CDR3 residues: CASSFEPGQGSGNTIYF. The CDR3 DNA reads TGCGCCAGCAGCTTCGAACCGGGACAGGGTTCTGGAAACACCATATATTTT.

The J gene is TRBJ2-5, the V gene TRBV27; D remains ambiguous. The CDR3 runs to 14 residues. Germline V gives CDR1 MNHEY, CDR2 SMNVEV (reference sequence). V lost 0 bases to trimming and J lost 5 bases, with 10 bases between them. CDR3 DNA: TGTGCCAGCAGTTTATCGTGGCCTGGTGAGACCCAGTACTTC. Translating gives CASSLSWPGETQYF.

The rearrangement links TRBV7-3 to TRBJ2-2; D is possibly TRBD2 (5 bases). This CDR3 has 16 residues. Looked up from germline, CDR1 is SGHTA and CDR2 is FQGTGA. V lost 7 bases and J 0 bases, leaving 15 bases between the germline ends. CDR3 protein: CASTLAGGSNTGELFF. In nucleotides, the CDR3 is TGTGCCAGCACCCTGGCGGGCGGGTCGAACACCGGGGAGCTGTTTTTT.

This CDR3 reads CASSLGLADTGELFF. The CDR3 nucleotides read TGTGCCAGCAGCTTAGGACTAGCGGACACCGGGGAGCTGTTTTTT. This rearrangement joins TRBV11-2 to TRBJ2-2, with TRBD2 matching over 9 bases. This CDR3 is 15 amino acids long. Looked up from germline, CDR1 is SGHAT and CDR2 is FQNNGV. Trimming at V came to 1 base and at J to 3 bases, leaving 0 bases not matched to a gene.

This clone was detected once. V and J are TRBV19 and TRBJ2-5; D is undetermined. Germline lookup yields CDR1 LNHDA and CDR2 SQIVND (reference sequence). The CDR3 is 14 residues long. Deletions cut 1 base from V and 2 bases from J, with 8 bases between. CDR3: CASSIGATQETQYF. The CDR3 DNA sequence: TGTGCCAGTAGTATAGGAGCGACTCAAGAGACCCAGTACTTC.

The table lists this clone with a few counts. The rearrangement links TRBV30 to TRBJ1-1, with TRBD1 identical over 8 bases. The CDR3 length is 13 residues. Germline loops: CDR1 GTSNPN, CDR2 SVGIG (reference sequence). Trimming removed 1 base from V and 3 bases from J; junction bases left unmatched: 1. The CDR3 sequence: CAWSAQGDTEAFF. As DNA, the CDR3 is TGTGCCTGGAGTGCACAGGGGGACACTGAAGCTTTCTTT.

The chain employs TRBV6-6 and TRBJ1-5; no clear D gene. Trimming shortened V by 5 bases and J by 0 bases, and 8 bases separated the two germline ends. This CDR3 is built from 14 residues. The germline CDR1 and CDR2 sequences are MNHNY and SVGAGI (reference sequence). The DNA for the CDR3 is TGTGCCAGCAGTGACACAGTTAGCAATCAGCCCCAGCATTTT. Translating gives CASSDTVSNQPQHF.

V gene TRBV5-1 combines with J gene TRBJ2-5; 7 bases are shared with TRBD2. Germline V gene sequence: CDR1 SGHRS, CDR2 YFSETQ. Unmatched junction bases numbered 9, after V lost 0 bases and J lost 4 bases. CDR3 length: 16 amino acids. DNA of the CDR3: TGCGCCAGCAGCTTGGACTGGGCAGGGAGGGGAGAGACCCAGTACTTC. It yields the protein CASSLDWAGRGETQYF.

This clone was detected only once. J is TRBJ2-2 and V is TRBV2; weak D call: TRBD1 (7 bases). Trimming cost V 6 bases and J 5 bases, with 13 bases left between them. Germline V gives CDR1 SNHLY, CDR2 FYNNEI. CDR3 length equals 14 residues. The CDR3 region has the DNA TGTGCCAGCAGAAGGGCAGGGGGGACCGGGGAGCTGTTTTTT. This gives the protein CASRRAGGTGELFF.

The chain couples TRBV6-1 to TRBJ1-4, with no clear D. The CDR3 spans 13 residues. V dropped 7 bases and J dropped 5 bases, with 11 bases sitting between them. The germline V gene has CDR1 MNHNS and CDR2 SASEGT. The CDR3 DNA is TGTGCCAGCAAACACCCGATGAATGAAAAACTGTTTTTT. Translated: CASKHPMNEKLFF.

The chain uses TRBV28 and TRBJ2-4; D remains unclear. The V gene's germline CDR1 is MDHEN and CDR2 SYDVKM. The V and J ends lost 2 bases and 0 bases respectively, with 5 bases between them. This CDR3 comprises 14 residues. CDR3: CASSLVIAKNIQYF. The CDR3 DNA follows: TGTGCCAGCAGTTTAGTTATAGCCAAAAACATTCAGTACTTC.

The CDR3 region is CASTRRDRADEQFF. Here the CDR3 DNA reads TGTGCCAGTACCCGACGGGACAGGGCCGATGAGCAGTTCTTC. The V gene is TRBV19, the J gene TRBJ2-1; 9 positions agree with TRBD1. There are 14 residues in the CDR3. CDR1 is LNHDA, CDR2 SQIVND, per germline (reference sequence). Losses at the gene ends were 7 bases for V and 8 bases for J; bases not matched to a gene: 9.

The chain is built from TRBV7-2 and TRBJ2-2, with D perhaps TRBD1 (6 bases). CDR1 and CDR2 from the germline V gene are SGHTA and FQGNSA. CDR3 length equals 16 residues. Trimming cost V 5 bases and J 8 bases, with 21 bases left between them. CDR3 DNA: TGTGCCAGCAGCCCCCAGGGAAGGACAGTCGCAGGGGAGCTGTTTTTT. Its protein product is CASSPQGRTVAGELFF.

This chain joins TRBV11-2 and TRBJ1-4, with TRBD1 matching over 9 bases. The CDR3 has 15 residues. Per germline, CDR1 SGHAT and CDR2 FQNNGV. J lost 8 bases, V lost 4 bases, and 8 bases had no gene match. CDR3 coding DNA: TGTGCCAGCAGCTCCCCGACAGGGGGTTGGGAAAAACTGTTTTTT. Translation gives CASSSPTGGWEKLFF.

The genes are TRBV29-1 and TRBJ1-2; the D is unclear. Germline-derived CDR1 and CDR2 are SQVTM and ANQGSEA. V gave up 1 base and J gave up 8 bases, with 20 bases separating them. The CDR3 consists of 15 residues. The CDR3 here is CSVEVHHGSPIGYTF. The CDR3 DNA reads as TGCAGCGTTGAAGTCCATCACGGGTCCCCGATCGGCTACACCTTC.

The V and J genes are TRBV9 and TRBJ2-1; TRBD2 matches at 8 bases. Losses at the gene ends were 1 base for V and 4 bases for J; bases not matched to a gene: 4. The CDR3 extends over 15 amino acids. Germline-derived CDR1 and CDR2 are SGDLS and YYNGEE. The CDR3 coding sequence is TGTGCCAGCAGCGTATCGCTAGCGGGTTACAATGAGCAGTTCTTC. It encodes CASSVSLAGYNEQFF. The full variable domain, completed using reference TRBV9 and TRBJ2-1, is DSGVTQTPKHLITATGQRVTLRCSPRSGDLSVYWYQQSLDQGLQFLIQYYNGEERAKGNILERFSAQQFPDLHSELNLSSLELGDSALYFCASSVSLAGYNEQFFGPGTRLTVL.

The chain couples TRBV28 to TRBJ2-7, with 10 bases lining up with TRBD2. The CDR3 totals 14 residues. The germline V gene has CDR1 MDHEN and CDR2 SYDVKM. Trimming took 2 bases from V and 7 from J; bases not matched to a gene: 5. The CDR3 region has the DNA TGTGCCAGCAGTTTAACTAGCGGGACGGGTGAGCAGTACTTC. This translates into CASSLTSGTGEQYF.

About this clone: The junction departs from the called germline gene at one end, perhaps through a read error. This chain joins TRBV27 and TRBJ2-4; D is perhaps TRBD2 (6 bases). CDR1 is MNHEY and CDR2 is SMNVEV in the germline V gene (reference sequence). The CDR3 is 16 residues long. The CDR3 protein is CASSFGAGLKTFPSYF. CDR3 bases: TGTGCCAGCAGTTTTGGGGCGGGACTCAAAACTTTCCCAAGTTATTTC.

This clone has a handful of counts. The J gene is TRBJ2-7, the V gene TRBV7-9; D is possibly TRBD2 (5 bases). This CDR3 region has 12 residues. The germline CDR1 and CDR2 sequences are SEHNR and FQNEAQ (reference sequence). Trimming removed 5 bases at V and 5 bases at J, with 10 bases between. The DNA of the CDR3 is TGTGCCAGCAGCCAAGAGGGAGACGAGCAGTACTTC. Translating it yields CASSQEGDEQYF.

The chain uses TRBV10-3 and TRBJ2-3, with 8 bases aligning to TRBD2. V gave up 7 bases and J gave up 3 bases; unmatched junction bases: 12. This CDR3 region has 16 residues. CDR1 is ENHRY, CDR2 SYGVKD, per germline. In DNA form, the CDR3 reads TGTGCCATCACCGGGGGAGGTGGACTAGCAACAGATACGCAGTATTTT. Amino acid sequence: CAITGGGGLATDTQYF.

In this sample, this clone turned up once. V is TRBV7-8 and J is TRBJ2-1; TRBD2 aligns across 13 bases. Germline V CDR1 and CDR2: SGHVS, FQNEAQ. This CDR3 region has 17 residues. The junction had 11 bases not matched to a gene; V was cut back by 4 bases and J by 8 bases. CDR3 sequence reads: CASSYPGTSGVGDEQFF. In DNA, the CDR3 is TGTGCCAGCAGCTATCCCGGGACTAGCGGGGTAGGCGATGAGCAGTTCTTC.

The CDR3 protein is CASSLTTSNTEAFF. CDR3 bases: TGTGCCAGCAGCCTCACAACATCGAACACTGAAGCTTTCTTT. V gene TRBV9 combines with J gene TRBJ1-1; D remains unclear. Trimming shortened V by 4 bases and J by 1 base, and 11 bases separated the two germline ends. This CDR3 has 14 amino acids. Germline V gene sequence: CDR1 SGDLS, CDR2 YYNGEE.